This entry lists 24 T cell receptor beta chains sequenced from one sample in a study of blood T cell repertoires in COVID-19. Sequencing used immunoSEQ multiplex PCR; TCRdb keeps in-frame clones, though not all of them. The table records approximately 130,000 clones, 75% to 90% of them present only once. Sequenced: peripheral blood. All receptors derive from a man aged 50-60 years with active COVID-19.

The chain combines TRBV27 with TRBJ2-3; 7 bases fit TRBD1. Germline assignment: CDR1 MNHEY and CDR2 SMNVEV (reference sequence). The CDR3 spans 16 residues. The ends lost 5 bases at V and 0 bases at J; junction bases unmatched: 8. In DNA, the CDR3 is TGTGCCAGCAGTACAATACCGGGACAGAGCACAGATACGCAGTATTTT. It is translated as CASSTIPGQSTDTQYF.

The chain links TRBV10-3 to TRBJ1-1; D might be TRBD1 (6 bases). CDR1 ENHRY and CDR2 SYGVKD come from the germline V gene. The CDR3 spans 12 residues. Deletions cut 2 bases from V and 6 bases from J, with 7 bases between. Here the CDR3 reads CAISEQGSEAFF. The CDR3, as DNA: TGTGCCATCAGTGAGCAGGGGTCTGAAGCTTTCTTT.

The V and J genes are TRBV5-4 and TRBJ2-5; tentatively, D is TRBD2 (5 bases). Germline CDR1 is SGHNT and CDR2 is YYREEE (reference sequence). CDR3 length equals 16 residues. V lost 1 base, J lost 5 bases, and 18 bases lay in between. CDR3 DNA: TGTGCCAGCAGCTTGCGGGCGGGTGGCGGAATGGAGACCCAGTACTTC. Translation: CASSLRAGGGMETQYF.

A remark on this clone: Relative to the germline gene, one junction end is altered; a read error may explain this. J is TRBJ1-2 and V is TRBV4-1; D remains unclear. In germline, CDR1 is MGHRA, CDR2 YSYEKL. CDR3 size: 15 residues. The CDR3 DNA reads TGCGCCAGCACCCAACGTGGAGGGAACTGGGATGGCTACACCTTC. Residues: CASTQRGGNWDGYTF.

This chain connects TRBV3-1 (or the pseudogene TRBV3-2) to TRBJ2-3; TRBD1 agrees at 8 bases. The J segment lost 0 bases and the V segment lost 4 bases, leaving 3 bases of the junction unmatched. This CDR3 has 15 amino acids. Germline lookup yields CDR1 LGHDT and CDR2 YNNKEL (reference sequence). Here the CDR3 DNA reads TGTGCCAGCAGCCTCCGGGACAGGAGCACAGATACGCAGTATTTT. It translates to CASSLRDRSTDTQYF.

The chain carries TRBV18 and TRBJ1-3; D is uncertain. V lost 3 bases to trimming and J lost 0 bases, with 15 bases between them. This CDR3 spans 17 amino acids. The germline V gene encodes CDR1 KGHSH and CDR2 LQKENI. Written as DNA, the CDR3 is TGTGCCAGCTCACCGACTCTGGACTCAGGCTCTGGAAACACCATATATTTT. It translates to CASSPTLDSGSGNTIYF.

The chain couples TRBV10-3 to TRBJ1-6, with 8 bases identical to TRBD1. V shed 6 bases, J shed 5 bases, and the junction held 3 bases outside the gene matches. Germline V gives CDR1 ENHRY, CDR2 SYGVKD. The CDR3 is 14 residues long. CDR3 protein: CAISKGQDNSPLHF. CDR3 DNA: TGTGCCATCAGCAAGGGACAGGATAATTCACCCCTCCACTTT.

The chain couples TRBV3-1 (or the pseudogene TRBV3-2) to TRBJ1-1, with unresolved D. The V end lost 2 bases, the J end lost 1 base, and 5 bases lay between the germline ends. Per germline, CDR1 LGHDT and CDR2 YNNKEL (reference sequence). This CDR3 region has 13 residues. CDR3 DNA: TGTGCCAGCAGCCAACTAGCGAACACTGAAGCTTTCTTT. Translating gives CASSQLANTEAFF.

A word on this clone: This sample also contains other DNA sequences that code for the same CDR3. The chain links TRBV7-9 to TRBJ2-3; a possible D gene is TRBD1 (5 bases). Germline lookup yields CDR1 SEHNR and CDR2 FQNEAQ (reference sequence). V was cut by 3 bases and J by 0 bases, with 7 bases left in between. CDR3 size: 14 residues. The DNA of the CDR3 is TGTGCCAGCAGCTTGCAGGGCAGCACAGATACGCAGTATTTT. It specifies CASSLQGSTDTQYF.

This clone showed up just a few times. The chain uses TRBV2 and TRBJ2-1, with TRBD2 identical over 9 bases. From germline, CDR1 is SNHLY and CDR2 FYNNEI. CDR3 length: 16 residues. The J segment lost 4 bases and the V segment lost 1 base, leaving 5 bases of the junction unmatched. DNA of the CDR3: TGTGCCAGCAGTGAAGAGGCGGGGGGGCAATACAATGAGCAGTTCTTC. Its protein is CASSEEAGGQYNEQFF.

This chain joins TRBV2 and TRBJ2-2, with TRBD1 matching over 8 bases. The V gene end was trimmed by 4 bases and the J gene end by 5 bases; junction bases not matched to a gene: 6. Germline CDR1 SNHLY, CDR2 FYNNEI. The CDR3 covers 15 residues. CDR3 sequence reads: CASSGQGKGTGELFF. The CDR3 DNA is TGTGCCAGCAGTGGACAGGGGAAGGGGACCGGGGAGCTGTTTTTT.

The J gene is TRBJ1-4, the V gene TRBV7-8; possible D gene TRBD1, 5 bases. This CDR3 is built from 15 residues. Trimming removed 0 bases from V and 4 bases from J, with 9 bases in between. In germline, CDR1 is SGHVS, CDR2 FQNEAQ. CDR3 sequence reads: CASSLAWGLNEKLFF. For the CDR3, the DNA is TGTGCCAGCAGCTTAGCCTGGGGCCTTAATGAAAAACTGTTTTTT.

The V gene is TRBV4-2, the J gene TRBJ2-1, with 8 bases that match TRBD2. With V trimmed by 1 base and J by 9 bases, 11 bases remained unmatched. CDR3 length: 16 residues. Germline V gives CDR1 LGHNA, CDR2 YNFKEQ. CDR3 residues: CASSQVPFRGGAEQFF. CDR3 sequence (DNA): TGTGCCAGCAGCCAAGTTCCTTTCCGGGGGGGAGCTGAGCAGTTCTTC.

This clone came up once. V gene TRBV2 combines with J gene TRBJ1-6; TRBD1 agrees at 8 bases. In germline, CDR1 is SNHLY, CDR2 FYNNEI. The CDR3 runs 14 residues. The junction had 3 bases not matched to a gene; V was cut back by 4 bases and J by 7 bases. The CDR3 DNA reads as TGTGCCAGCAGTGGACAGGGGTTCAATTCACCCCTCCACTTT. Protein: CASSGQGFNSPLHF.

CDR3 sequence (DNA): TGTGCCAGCAGTCGCGGGACTCCAGTCACGGGAGGCTACACCTTC. This translates into CASSRGTPVTGGYTF. J is TRBJ1-2 and V is TRBV2, with D possibly being TRBD1 (5 bases). CDR1 is SNHLY and CDR2 is FYNNEI in the germline V gene. Deletions cut 5 bases from V and 8 bases from J, with 21 bases between. CDR3 length: 15 amino acids.

The V call is TRBV6-5, the J call TRBJ2-1; 8 positions match TRBD2. The CDR3 covers 14 residues. Germline CDR1 reads MNHEY; CDR2 reads SVGAGI. V trimming: 8 bases; J trimming: 5 bases; junction bases outside the gene matches: 8. The CDR3 region is CASATSGTHNEQFF. The CDR3 DNA reads as TGTGCCAGCGCAACTAGCGGAACACACAATGAGCAGTTCTTC.

The V gene is TRBV7-2, the J gene TRBJ1-4; D not certain. The CDR3 extends over 12 amino acids. The V and J ends lost 3 bases and 4 bases respectively, with 3 bases between them. CDR1 and CDR2 (germline): SGHTA, FQGNSA. Here the CDR3 DNA reads TGTGCCAGCAGCTTGAGTAATGAAAAACTGTTTTTT. It specifies CASSLSNEKLFF.

This chain connects TRBV5-5 to TRBJ1-3; 9 bases match TRBD1. The CDR3 covers 17 residues. V shed 4 bases, J shed 0 bases, and the junction held 8 bases outside the gene matches. CDR1 and CDR2 from the germline V gene are SGHKS and YYEKEE (reference sequence). The CDR3 sequence: CASSGAPGQGSGNTIYF. As DNA, the CDR3 is TGTGCCAGCAGCGGGGCTCCGGGACAGGGCTCTGGAAACACCATATATTTT. Full variable domain (remainder filled in from reference TRBV5-5 and TRBJ1-3): DAGVTQSPTHLIKTRGQQVTLRCSPISGHKSVSWYQQVLGQGPQFIFQYYEKEERGRGNFPDRFSARQFPNYSSELNVNALLLGDSALYLCASSGAPGQGSGNTIYFGEGSWLTVV.

The chain combines TRBV2 with TRBJ2-5; the D gene is possibly TRBD1 (6 bases). This CDR3 is built from 13 residues. V lost 7 bases, J lost 4 bases, and 13 bases lay in between. Germline V gene data show CDR1 as SNHLY and CDR2 as FYNNEI. The CDR3 loop is CASNYRERETQYF. CDR3 coding DNA: TGTGCCAGCAATTACAGGGAACGAGAGACCCAGTACTTC.

The genes are TRBV6-5 and TRBJ1-2; 7 bases are a match to TRBD1. The germline V gene encodes CDR1 MNHEY and CDR2 SVGAGI. Trimming took 6 bases from V and 12 from J; bases not matched to a gene: 13. This CDR3 contains 13 residues. CDR3 amino acids: CASSPNTGEVDTF. The CDR3 DNA is TGTGCCAGCAGCCCGAATACAGGGGAAGTTGACACCTTC.

This clone was seen more than once but under ten times. The chain recombines TRBV7-9 with TRBJ2-7, with D possibly TRBD2 on 6 matching bases. The V end lost 2 bases, the J end lost 0 bases, and 14 bases lay between the germline ends. CDR3 length: 16 residues. The V gene's germline CDR1 is SEHNR and CDR2 FQNEAQ (reference sequence). The CDR3 here is CASSLPRRGSSYEQYF. The CDR3 bases are TGTGCCAGCAGCTTACCCCGACGGGGGAGCTCCTACGAGCAGTACTTC.

The J gene is TRBJ1-5, the V gene TRBV6-5; D may be TRBD1 (6 bases). Trimming took off 8 bases at V and 4 bases at J, with 12 bases between the two ends. The CDR3 has 13 residues. The germline V gene has CDR1 MNHEY and CDR2 SVGAGI. The CDR3 coding sequence is TGTGCCAGCGGCAGGGGCCCGAATCAGCCCCAGCATTTT. Encoded protein: CASGRGPNQPQHF.

The genes are TRBV5-4 and TRBJ1-6; TRBD1 is a possible D gene (6 bases). The CDR3 contains 19 residues. Germline CDR1 and CDR2: SGHNT and YYREEE (reference sequence). Trimming cost V 2 bases and J 0 bases, with 18 bases left between them. CDR3 protein: CASSLGGGTASSYNSPLHF. In nucleotides, the CDR3 is TGTGCCAGCAGCTTAGGGGGGGGCACAGCGAGCTCCTATAATTCACCCCTCCACTTT. The variable domain in full, completed from reference TRBV5-4 and TRBJ1-6, reads ETGVTQSPTHLIKTRGQQVTLRCSSQSGHNTVSWYQQALGQGPQFIFQYYREEENGRGNFPPRFSGLQFPNYSSELNVNALELDDSALYLCASSLGGGTASSYNSPLHFGNGTRLTVT.

The chain has TRBV5-6 and TRBJ1-2; D remains ambiguous. Germline V gene lookup returns CDR1 SGHDT and CDR2 YYEEEE. Trimming took 1 base from V and 4 from J, leaving 20 bases between them. The CDR3 loop spans 17 amino acids. The chain's CDR3 is CASSLTDAATLSYGYTF. The CDR3 region has the DNA TGTGCCAGCAGCTTGACGGATGCGGCGACCCTTTCCTATGGCTACACCTTC.